Sequencing of this T cell receptor (beta chain) was carried out in a study of pediatric ulcerative colitis. This was a survey-level run. The method was immunoSEQ multiplex PCR; TCRdb's version includes in-frame clones alone and lacks a portion of them. Among about 64,000 clones listed, 86% were seen once. This clone was picked up one time. Germline lookup yields CDR1 LNHNV and CDR2 YYDKDF (reference sequence). Unmatched junction bases numbered 8, after V lost 4 bases and J lost 4 bases. The CDR3 totals 16 residues. Sequenced material: blood. The chain uses TRBV15 and TRBJ1-3; 9 bases match TRBD1. This receptor was obtained from a boy younger than 18 with severe ulcerative colitis. The CDR3 nucleotides are TGTGCCACCAGCATTCCAGGACAGGGGCGGGGAAACACCATATATTTT. Encoded protein: CATSIPGQGRGNTIYF.